These T cell receptor beta chains were read from a single sample in a study of cytomegalovirus exposure and HLA in healthy donors. The protocol was immunoSEQ multiplex PCR, while the TCRdb copy is restricted to in-frame clones and leaves out a portion. Of 130,000 to 150,000 clones listed, around 73% were seen once; the top ten hold roughly 2.9%. The sequenced sample was PBMCs. Every receptor here comes from a female donor in good health and CMV-seronegative. The CDR3 runs from the conserved cysteine through the conserved F or W. The D gene is left open where the match is weak. Not every row has a clone size; where given, it reads once, few, many or a size class.

D gene: .
J gene: TRBJ1-2
clone size: .
V gene: TRBV30
CDR3 DNA: TGTGCCTGGAGCCCCGGGCAGGGCTATGGCTACACCTTC
CDR3 protein: CAWSPGQGYGYTF

D gene: TRBD1
J gene: TRBJ2-1
clone size: .
V gene: TRBV29-1
CDR3 DNA: TGCAGCGTGAAGGACAGGGGAACCTACAATGAGCAGTTCTTC
CDR3 protein: CSVKDRGTYNEQFF

D gene: TRBD1
J gene: TRBJ2-4
clone size: .
V gene: TRBV25-1
CDR3 DNA: TGTGCCAGCAGTGAATCGACAGGGGGGGTTGCGGACATTCAGTACTTC
CDR3 protein: CASSESTGGVADIQYF

D gene: .
J gene: TRBJ2-7
clone size: few
V gene: TRBV6-1
CDR3 DNA: TGTGCCAGCACCTCGGACATGTCCTACGAGCAGTACTTC
CDR3 protein: CASTSDMSYEQYF

D gene: TRBD1
J gene: TRBJ2-1
clone size: .
V gene: TRBV5-4
CDR3 DNA: TGTGCCAGCAGCGCAACAAACAGGGGCCAGGGACTCTTC
CDR3 protein: CASSATNRGQGLF

D gene: .
J gene: TRBJ1-5
clone size: .
V gene: TRBV28
CDR3 DNA: TGTGCCAGCAGTCCTCCATTGGGGCGGGGGCAGCCCCAGCATTTT
CDR3 protein: CASSPPLGRGQPQHF

D gene: TRBD2
J gene: TRBJ2-1
clone size: few
V gene: TRBV28
CDR3 DNA: TGTGCCAGCAGTAAACTAGCGGGCTTTTCCTACAATGAGCAGTTCTTC
CDR3 protein: CASSKLAGFSYNEQFF

D gene: .
J gene: TRBJ1-2
clone size: .
V gene: TRBV30
CDR3 DNA: TGTGCCTGGAAGGAGAGGGCGCGCCTCCATGGCTACACCTTC
CDR3 protein: CAWKERARLHGYTF

D gene: .
J gene: TRBJ1-1
clone size: .
V gene: TRBV7-3
CDR3 DNA: TGTGCCAGCAGCCCGGGGCGGGGAATGAACACTGAAGCTTTCTTT
CDR3 protein: CASSPGRGMNTEAFF

D gene: TRBD2
J gene: TRBJ2-1
clone size: .
V gene: TRBV9
CDR3 DNA: TGTGCCAGCAGCGTAGAAGGACTAGTTCTAGCCTACAATGAGCAGTTCTTC
CDR3 protein: CASSVEGLVLAYNEQFF

D gene: TRBD2
J gene: TRBJ2-1
clone size: few
V gene: TRBV29-1
CDR3 DNA: TGCAGCGTTGAAGGCCACCCTAGCGGGGGGTACAATGAGCAGTTCTTC
CDR3 protein: CSVEGHPSGGYNEQFF

D gene: .
J gene: TRBJ2-3
clone size: .
V gene: TRBV5-6
CDR3 DNA: TGTGCCAGCAGCTCCTGGGGCGGCACAGATACGCAGTATTTT
CDR3 protein: CASSSWGGTDTQYF